Below are 15 T cell receptor beta chains sequenced from a single sample in a study of a mutant IDH1 vaccine in newly diagnosed glioma. Produced via immunoSEQ multiplex PCR; TCRdb's table is partial and in-frame only. The repertoire consists of 35,000 to 45,000 clones, with roughly 83% occurring once and the leading ten covering over 4.5%. Sample time point: week 35, safety follow-up. Each dose delivered 300 ug of mutant IDH1 20-mer peptide subcutaneously with imiquimod. These receptors are not linked to any known antigen. Sequences were derived from PBMCs, sampled from a glioma patient whose treatment included an IDH1 peptide vaccine. The receptors were sampled from a woman in her forties or fifties with glioma.

This clone appeared a single time. The chain employs TRBV27 and TRBJ2-1; D is possibly TRBD2 (5 bases). The CDR3 is 14 amino acids. The germline V gene has CDR1 MNHEY and CDR2 SMNVEV (reference sequence). V was clipped by 1 base and J by 5 bases, with 9 bases between them. The CDR3 sequence is CASSLYGVDNEQFF. For the CDR3, the DNA is TGTGCCAGCAGTTTATACGGGGTAGACAATGAGCAGTTCTTC.

The rearrangement uses TRBV5-4 and TRBJ1-2, with 12 bases fitting TRBD1. Per germline, CDR1 SGHNT and CDR2 YYREEE (reference sequence). The CDR3 runs 15 residues. J gave up 7 bases and V 5 bases, and 9 bases lay outside the gene matches. The CDR3 protein is CASSLGRDRGLGYTF. The CDR3 region has the DNA TGTGCCAGCAGTCTGGGGAGGGACAGGGGGCTTGGCTACACCTTC.

The chain recombines TRBV27 with TRBJ1-1; the D gene is possibly TRBD1 (5 bases). This CDR3 comprises 14 residues. Trimming removed 3 bases from V and 1 base from J, with 9 bases in between. Germline-derived CDR1 and CDR2 are MNHEY and SMNVEV (reference sequence). The CDR3: CASSFDRQNTEAFF. As DNA, the CDR3 is TGTGCCAGCAGTTTCGACAGACAGAACACTGAAGCTTTCTTT.

The gene calls are TRBV7-3 and TRBJ2-6; TRBD1 aligns across 9 bases. The V gene end was trimmed by 0 bases and the J gene end by 12 bases; junction bases not matched to a gene: 6. The CDR3 contains 15 residues. CDR1 and CDR2 from the germline V gene are SGHTA and FQGTGA. CDR3 bases: TGTGCCAGCAGCTTAACTCCGGGACAGGGCAGCGTCCTGACTTTC. Translating it yields CASSLTPGQGSVLTF.

This clone was recorded a few times. The chain couples TRBV4-2 to TRBJ1-1; 11 bases match TRBD1. Germline V gives CDR1 LGHNA, CDR2 YNFKEQ. V gave up 3 bases and J gave up 4 bases; unmatched junction bases: 4. CDR3 length: 15 residues. This CDR3 reads CASSHVGTGGTEAFF. The CDR3 region has the DNA TGTGCCAGCAGCCACGTCGGGACAGGGGGCACTGAAGCTTTCTTT.

The chain carries TRBV29-1 and TRBJ2-7; TRBD1 is a possible D gene (5 bases). The CDR3 covers 11 residues. Germline CDR1 reads SQVTM; CDR2 reads ANQGSEA. V dropped 6 bases and J dropped 6 bases, with 12 bases sitting between them. CDR3 sequence reads: CSVGGQIEQYF. In DNA form, the CDR3 reads TGCAGCGTCGGTGGACAAATCGAGCAGTACTTC.

This chain links TRBV27 with TRBJ1-2; maybe TRBD1 (6 bases). V shed 5 bases and J shed 13 bases, with 17 bases lying between them. The germline CDR1 and CDR2 sequences are MNHEY and SMNVEV (reference sequence). This CDR3 spans 12 amino acids. The CDR3 region is CASSVPGTSVTF. The CDR3 DNA reads as TGTGCCAGCAGTGTACCCGGGACATCGGTCACCTTC.

The rearrangement uses TRBV5-6 and TRBJ1-5, with D perhaps matching TRBD1 (6 bases). The ends were cut back, 0 bases at V and 3 bases at J, with 10 bases in the middle. Germline CDR1 reads SGHDT; CDR2 reads YYEEEE. The CDR3 loop spans 15 amino acids. The DNA for the CDR3 is TGTGCCAGCAGCTTGGCCGGGACAAACAATCAGCCCCAGCATTTT. Its protein is CASSLAGTNNQPQHF.

In this sample, this clone turned up once. The rearrangement links TRBV6-6 to TRBJ2-5, with D uncertain. Trimming pared 6 bases from V and 4 bases from J, leaving 9 bases between. This CDR3 has 12 residues. Looked up from germline, CDR1 is MNHNY and CDR2 is SVGAGI (reference sequence). The CDR3 is CASSSKGETQYF. In DNA, the CDR3 is TGTGCCAGCAGCTCCAAAGGAGAGACCCAGTACTTC.

The V and J genes are TRBV28 and TRBJ2-3; a weak D match, TRBD2 (6 bases). This CDR3 is built from 15 residues. The germline V gene encodes CDR1 MDHEN and CDR2 SYDVKM. V was trimmed by 7 bases and J by 0 bases, leaving 14 bases between them. Written as DNA, the CDR3 is TGTGCCAGCAACCCACTAGCTCTCAGCACAGATACGCAGTATTTT. Translating gives CASNPLALSTDTQYF.

V gene TRBV27 combines with J gene TRBJ1-2; 8 bases are shared with TRBD1. The CDR3 has 13 amino acids. The junction had 5 bases not matched to a gene; V was cut back by 5 bases and J by 6 bases. Germline V gene lookup returns CDR1 MNHEY and CDR2 SMNVEV (reference sequence). The CDR3 sequence is CASSLGQGNGYTF. CDR3 in DNA: TGTGCCAGCAGTCTCGGACAGGGAAATGGCTACACCTTC.

The CDR3 sequence: CASSRLGGTEAFF. CDR3 coding DNA: TGTGCCAGCTCCCGGCTGGGGGGGACTGAAGCTTTCTTT. This chain links TRBV18 with TRBJ1-1, with D possibly matching TRBD1 (5 bases). Trimming shortened V by 6 bases and J by 5 bases, and 13 bases separated the two germline ends. Looked up from germline, CDR1 is KGHSH and CDR2 is LQKENI. This CDR3 is built from 13 residues.

The J gene is TRBJ2-2, the V gene TRBV9; 13 bases match TRBD2. CDR3 length equals 16 residues. Germline loops: CDR1 SGDLS, CDR2 YYNGEE. V shed 3 bases and J 4 bases; nucleotides not matched to a gene: 3. The DNA of the CDR3 is TGTGCCAGCAGCGACGGACTAGCGGGGGCCACCGGGGAGCTGTTTTTT. It is translated as CASSDGLAGATGELFF.

The V and J genes are TRBV29-1 and TRBJ1-4; D unresolved. The length of the CDR3 is 12 residues. The germline V gene has CDR1 SQVTM and CDR2 ANQGSEA. V lost 4 bases and J 4 bases, leaving 7 bases between the germline ends. The DNA for the CDR3 is TGCAGCGTTGTAGGTGTTAATGAAAAACTGTTTTTT. This translates into CSVVGVNEKLFF.

This clone was seen more than once but under ten times. This chain uses TRBV7-2 with TRBJ1-1, with D possibly TRBD1 on 6 matching bases. This CDR3 contains 12 residues. Germline assignment: CDR1 SGHTA and CDR2 FQGNSA. The V gene lost 5 bases and the J gene lost 10 bases, with 14 bases spanning the gap. The CDR3 nucleotides read TGTGCCAGCAGCGTATACAGGGTCGGAGCTTTCTTT. Protein sequence: CASSVYRVGAFF.